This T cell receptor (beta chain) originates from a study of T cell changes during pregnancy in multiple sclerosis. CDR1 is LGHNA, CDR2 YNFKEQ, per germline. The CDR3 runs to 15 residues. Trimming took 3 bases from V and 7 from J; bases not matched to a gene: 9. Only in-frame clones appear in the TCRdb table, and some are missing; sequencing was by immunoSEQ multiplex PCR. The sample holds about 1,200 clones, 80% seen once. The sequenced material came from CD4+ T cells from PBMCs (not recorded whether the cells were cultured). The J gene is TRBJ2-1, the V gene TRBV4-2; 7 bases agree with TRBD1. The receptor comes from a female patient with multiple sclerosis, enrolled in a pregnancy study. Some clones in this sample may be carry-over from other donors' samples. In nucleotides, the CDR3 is TGTGCCAGCAGCCAGGCCGACAGGGAGAGTAATGAGCAGTTCTTC. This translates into CASSQADRESNEQFF.